The 18 T cell receptor beta chains in this list originate from one sample, sequenced in a study of identifying expanded T cells in peripheral blood. The protocol was immunoSEQ multiplex PCR, while the TCRdb copy is restricted to in-frame clones and leaves out a portion. The sample includes under 95,000 clones, 75% to 90% seen only once; the top ten take approximately 3%. The sequenced sample consisted of blood. The receptors here all came from a person aged 18-70 years in good health.

The V and J genes are TRBV9 and TRBJ2-3, with D tentatively TRBD1 (6 bases). The CDR3 covers 15 residues. The germline gives CDR1 SGDLS, CDR2 YYNGEE. Between the trimmed V and J ends, which lost 4 bases and 1 base, there was a span of 13 bases. The CDR3 reads CASSRRGLGTDTQYF. The CDR3, as DNA: TGTGCCAGCAGCCGAAGGGGGTTGGGCACAGATACGCAGTATTTT.

The chain has TRBV7-2 and TRBJ2-1, with TRBD2 matching 8 bases. The germline gives CDR1 SGHTA, CDR2 FQGNSA. Trimming removed 0 bases from V and 6 bases from J; junction bases left unmatched: 4. The length of the CDR3 is 15 residues. The CDR3 nucleotides read TGTGCCAGCAGCTTAGCCGGACTAGCACTCAATGAGCAGTTCTTC. This gives the protein CASSLAGLALNEQFF.

This chain joins TRBV19 and TRBJ2-7; 12 nucleotides align to TRBD2. The J segment lost 3 bases and the V segment lost 5 bases, leaving 5 bases of the junction unmatched. The CDR3 has 15 amino acids. Germline V gene lookup returns CDR1 LNHDA and CDR2 SQIVND (reference sequence). The CDR3 coding sequence is TGTGCCAGTAGTGAGGGACTAGCGGGCCTCTACGAGCAGTACTTC. Translating gives CASSEGLAGLYEQYF.

This sequence joins TRBV2 and TRBJ1-2; D not certain. The CDR3 spans 14 residues. V was shortened by 7 bases and J by 7 bases, with 19 bases between the two germline ends. Germline V gene sequence: CDR1 SNHLY, CDR2 FYNNEI. CDR3 in amino acids: CASTRELRVGGYTF. The CDR3 region has the DNA TGTGCCAGCACGAGGGAGCTTCGCGTAGGTGGCTACACCTTC. The complete variable domain, with remaining parts taken from reference TRBV2 and TRBJ1-2, reads EPEVTQTPSHQVTQMGQEVILRCVPISNHLYFYWYRQILGQKVEFLVSFYNNEISEKSEIFDDQFSVERPDGSNFTLKIRSTKLEDSAMYFCASTRELRVGGYTFGSGTRLTVV.

The gene calls are TRBV7-2 and TRBJ2-7; D is unresolved. The V and J ends lost 3 bases and 1 base respectively, with 10 bases between them. The CDR3 sequence is 14 residues long. Germline V gene data show CDR1 as SGHTA and CDR2 as FQGNSA. For the CDR3, the DNA is TGTGCCAGCAGCTTTCAGGTCAGTTCCTACGAGCAGTACTTC. It encodes CASSFQVSSYEQYF. The full variable domain, rest sourced from reference TRBV7-2 and TRBJ2-7, is GAGVSQSPSNKVTEKGKDVELRCDPISGHTALYWYRQSLGQGLEFLIYFQGNSAPDKSGLPSDRFSAERTGGSVSTLTIQRTQQEDSAVYLCASSFQVSSYEQYFGPGTRLTVT.

As to this clone: A junction end diverges from the germline sequence, so it may reflect a read error. The rearrangement uses TRBV29-1 and TRBJ2-1, with TRBD2 matching over 11 bases. The CDR3 is 13 amino acids. Germline V gene data show CDR1 as SQVTM and CDR2 as ANQGSEA. The CDR3 DNA is TGCAGCGTTTTGTTGGGAGAACTAGCGGGAGAAATCTTC. It yields the protein CSVLLGELAGEIF.

This clone was observed a single time. The chain joins TRBV5-1 to TRBJ2-5; TRBD1 matches 9 bases. CDR3 size: 16 residues. Germline V gives CDR1 SGHRS, CDR2 YFSETQ. V lost 2 bases and J lost 4; bases outside the gene matches: 9. The CDR3: CASSLGGTGRGETQYF. For the CDR3, the DNA is TGCGCCAGCAGCTTAGGGGGGACAGGGAGAGGAGAGACCCAGTACTTC.

CDR3 in DNA: TGTGCCAGCAGTTACCCCTTAAACACCATATATTTT. It specifies CASSYPLNTIYF. The chain joins TRBV6-6 to TRBJ1-3; D not resolved. Germline V lookup: CDR1 MNHNY, CDR2 SVGAGI (reference sequence). Trimming stripped 2 bases from V and 6 bases from J, with 5 bases between. CDR3 length equals 12 residues.

Here the CDR3 DNA reads TGCGCCAGCTCCCATGAGGGTGTAATTGGGGATGTCCATGGCTACACCTTC. Translating it yields CASSHEGVIGDVHGYTF. The chain is built from TRBV5-1 and TRBJ1-2; D is uncertain. Germline assignment: CDR1 SGHRS and CDR2 YFSETQ. The CDR3 consists of 17 residues. Trimming removed 7 bases from V and 6 bases from J, with 28 bases in between.

The chain is built from TRBV28 and TRBJ2-7, with TRBD1 matching 9 bases. V lost 5 bases to trimming and J lost 6 bases; unmatched junction nucleotides: 11. Germline V gene sequence: CDR1 MDHEN, CDR2 SYDVKM. This CDR3 region has 15 residues. Written as DNA, the CDR3 is TGTGCCAGCAGTGGAACCGGGACAGGGCTTCGCGAGCAGTACTTC. This codes for CASSGTGTGLREQYF.

This chain uses TRBV28 with TRBJ1-5, with D possibly being TRBD1 (6 bases). The CDR3 runs to 16 residues. CDR1 is MDHEN and CDR2 is SYDVKM in the germline V gene. The V end lost 5 bases, the J end lost 5 bases, and 19 bases lay between the germline ends. The CDR3 spells CASSRIPTGLYQPQHF. In DNA, the CDR3 is TGTGCCAGCAGTCGGATCCCGACAGGCCTTTATCAGCCCCAGCATTTT.

This chain joins TRBV7-9 and TRBJ1-4; D might be TRBD1 (5 bases). Germline values: CDR1 SEHNR, CDR2 FQNEAQ (reference sequence). The germline V and J ends were trimmed by 0 bases and 5 bases, with 13 bases remaining between them. The CDR3 spans 16 residues. CDR3 residues: CASSLASGAFNEKLFF. CDR3 sequence (DNA): TGTGCCAGCAGCTTAGCGTCTGGGGCTTTCAATGAAAAACTGTTTTTT.

The chain couples TRBV18 to TRBJ2-2; D is unclear. Germline values: CDR1 KGHSH, CDR2 LQKENI. V was trimmed by 2 bases and J by 0 bases, leaving 4 bases between them. The CDR3 sequence is 14 residues long. The CDR3 nucleotides read TGTGCCAGCTCACCAACTCCGAACACCGGGGAGCTGTTTTTT. As protein: CASSPTPNTGELFF.

This clone was counted a single time. V and J are TRBV29-1 and TRBJ1-1, with a possible D match to TRBD1 (5 bases). Germline CDR1 is SQVTM and CDR2 is ANQGSEA. The CDR3 contains 13 residues. CDR3 nucleotides: TGCAGGCTTACCGGGGGGTACAACACTGAAGCTTTCTTT. Its protein is CRLTGGYNTEAFF.

The rearrangement joins TRBV7-8 to TRBJ2-7, with D perhaps assigned TRBD1 or TRBD2 (5 bases each). The CDR3 is 12 amino acids. Germline V gene lookup returns CDR1 SGHVS and CDR2 FQNEAQ. Deletions cut 3 bases from V and 6 bases from J, with 9 bases between. CDR3 DNA sequence: TGTGCCAGCAGCTTGATAGGGACCGAGCAGTACTTC. It specifies CASSLIGTEQYF.

This clone was recorded a few times. The chain links TRBV18 to TRBJ1-1; D is unclear. This CDR3 region has 16 residues. Germline V gene sequence: CDR1 KGHSH, CDR2 LQKENI. V was pared by 2 bases and J by 1 base, with 14 bases between. CDR3 coding DNA: TGTGCCAGCTCACCAAGATCTGGACCCCCGAACACTGAAGCTTTCTTT. This codes for CASSPRSGPPNTEAFF.

In its sample, this clone was seen once. The chain combines TRBV29-1 with TRBJ2-3; D is unresolved. CDR3 length equals 10 residues. Germline CDR1 is SQVTM and CDR2 is ANQGSEA. Between the trimmed V and J ends, which lost 4 bases and 6 bases, there was a span of 5 bases. DNA of the CDR3: TGCAGCGTTGTGAAGGATACGCAGTATTTT. It yields the protein CSVVKDTQYF.

This chain links TRBV19 with TRBJ1-6, with 9 bases that match TRBD1. Trimming removed 5 bases from V and 7 bases from J; junction bases left unmatched: 3. The germline V gene encodes CDR1 LNHDA and CDR2 SQIVND (reference sequence). The CDR3 totals 14 residues. CDR3 in DNA: TGTGCCAGTAGTGTGGACAGGGGAAATTCACCCCTCCACTTT. The encoded protein is CASSVDRGNSPLHF. Using reference TRBV19 and TRBJ1-6 for the parts outside the CDR3, the full variable domain is DGGITQSPKYLFRKEGQNVTLSCEQNLNHDAMYWYRQDPGQGLRLIYYSQIVNDFQKGDIAEGYSVSREKKESFPLTVTSAQKNPTAFYLCASSVDRGNSPLHFGNGTRLTVT.